The clone carrying this T cell receptor (beta chain) was seen at least ten times. The data stem from a study of molecular identifiers for immune sequencing clone quantification. With listed TCR primers and previously described methods, bulk TCR libraries were prepared. TCRdb analysed the PCR reads with MiXCR anew, one entry per CDR3 protein. The table lists about 500,000 distinct CDR3 sequences, around 25% of them singletons. Sequencing was done on a sample of naive CD8+ T cells from blood, with Jurkat cell RNA spiked in. The subset was: FACS-sorted CD8+CD4-CCR7+CD45RA+ naive T cells. This sequence was found in a human donor in good health. Some libraries in this study had Jurkat cell RNA spiked in.

CDR3: CASRAFGTTYTDTQYF. DNA of the CDR3: TGTGCCAGCAGGGCTTTCGGGACTACTTACACAGATACGCAGTATTTT. The chain joins TRBV13 to TRBJ2-3; TRBD2 aligns across 7 bases. This CDR3 is 16 amino acids long. V gave up 6 bases and J gave up 2 bases; unmatched junction bases: 11. Germline V gene data show CDR1 as PRHDT and CDR2 as FYEKMQ (reference sequence).